A selection of T cell receptor beta chains follows, all from one sample in a study of cytomegalovirus exposure and HLA in healthy donors. Assay used: immunoSEQ multiplex PCR; TCRdb lists only in-frame clones, some missing. Of roughly 190,000 clones listed, more than 70% are singletons. Sequences were obtained from PBMCs. The receptors come from a man aged 25 to 45 in good health and CMV-seropositive. Both conserved end residues are part of each CDR3. A D gene is named only where the DNA matches it firmly. Clone size, where shown, is once, few, many, or a class for clones that have expanded.

d_call: TRBD2; v_call: TRBV5-1; j_call: TRBJ2-1; clone_size: once; cdr3_nt: TGCGCCAGCAGCTGGACTCCCGGGACTAGCGGGAAGGGCGAGCAGTTCTTC; cdr3_aa: CASSWTPGTSGKGEQFF
d_call: TRBD2; v_call: TRBV27; j_call: TRBJ2-1; clone_size: .; cdr3_nt: TGTGCCAGCAGACTAGCGTACCCCTACAATGAGCAGTTCTTC; cdr3_aa: CASRLAYPYNEQFF
d_call: TRBD2; v_call: TRBV7-3; j_call: TRBJ2-2; clone_size: .; cdr3_nt: TGTGCCAGCAGCTTAAGTTCCACTAGCGCCGCGAACACCGGGGAGCTGTTTTTT; cdr3_aa: CASSLSSTSAANTGELFF
d_call: .; v_call: TRBV27; j_call: TRBJ2-4; clone_size: few; cdr3_nt: TGTGCCAGCAGAGCCGCAGGGGCGGGAGCAAACATTCAGTACTTC; cdr3_aa: CASRAAGAGANIQYF
d_call: TRBD1; v_call: TRBV5-5; j_call: TRBJ1-4; clone_size: once; cdr3_nt: TGTGCCAGCAGCGGGGGCCGGGACAGGGACGAAAAACTGTTTTTT; cdr3_aa: CASSGGRDRDEKLFF
d_call: .; v_call: TRBV5-1; j_call: TRBJ1-6; clone_size: .; cdr3_nt: TGCGCCAGCAGCTTGGAACCCTCGGGTTCACCCCTCCACTTT; cdr3_aa: CASSLEPSGSPLHF
d_call: TRBD1; v_call: TRBV19; j_call: TRBJ2-5; clone_size: once; cdr3_nt: TGTGCCAGTAGGTTGACAGGGCAAGAGACCCAGTACTTC; cdr3_aa: CASRLTGQETQYF
d_call: TRBD2; v_call: TRBV4-3; j_call: TRBJ2-2; clone_size: .; cdr3_nt: TGCGCCAGCAGCGCCCAACTAGCGGGGGGGGGCACCGGGGAGCTGTTTTTT; cdr3_aa: CASSAQLAGGGTGELFF
d_call: TRBD1; v_call: TRBV19; j_call: TRBJ1-1; clone_size: .; cdr3_nt: TGTGCCAGTAGTAGCGGACAGGAGAACACTGAAGCTTTCTTT; cdr3_aa: CASSSGQENTEAFF
d_call: .; v_call: TRBV7-2; j_call: TRBJ1-1; clone_size: .; cdr3_nt: TGTGCCAGCAGCCTAACAGGGAACACTGAAGCTTTCTTT; cdr3_aa: CASSLTGNTEAFF
d_call: .; v_call: TRBV7-9; j_call: TRBJ2-1; clone_size: .; cdr3_nt: TGTGCTACGGCAGCGGGCAATGAGCAGTTCTTC; cdr3_aa: CATAAGNEQFF
d_call: .; v_call: TRBV9; j_call: TRBJ2-7; clone_size: .; cdr3_nt: TGTGCCAGCAGCCGTGGCGGGCCGGCCTACGAGCAGTACTTC; cdr3_aa: CASSRGGPAYEQYF
d_call: TRBD1; v_call: TRBV6-1; j_call: TRBJ1-3; clone_size: .; cdr3_nt: TGTGCCAACCGGACAGGGTCTGGAAACACCATATATTTT; cdr3_aa: CANRTGSGNTIYF
d_call: .; v_call: TRBV30; j_call: TRBJ1-5; clone_size: once; cdr3_nt: TGTGCCTGGAGTGGCAGGATTAGCAATCAGCCCCAGCATTTT; cdr3_aa: CAWSGRISNQPQHF
d_call: .; v_call: TRBV6-6; j_call: TRBJ1-2; clone_size: .; cdr3_nt: TGTGCCAGCAGTTACGTAGGGGTAGGTGGCTACACCTTC; cdr3_aa: CASSYVGVGGYTF
d_call: TRBD2; v_call: TRBV18; j_call: TRBJ2-7; clone_size: .; cdr3_nt: TGTGCCAGCTCCCTCCGGGAGGGACAGGGGACTAGCGGGAGGAACGAGCAGTACTTC; cdr3_aa: CASSLREGQGTSGRNEQYF
d_call: .; v_call: TRBV5-1; j_call: TRBJ2-7; clone_size: .; cdr3_nt: TGCGCCAGCAGCTTACCTAGCGACTCCTACGAGCAGTACTTC; cdr3_aa: CASSLPSDSYEQYF